Below are 5 T cell receptor beta chains sequenced from a single sample in a study. TCRdb reprocessed the 5' RACE reads with MiXCR, giving one entry per CDR3 protein. The data hold about 32,000 distinct CDR3 sequences, with approximately 25% observed a single time. Sequencing was carried out using memory CD4+ T cells sorted from blood. Subset here: memory CD4+ T cells, CD4+CD45RO+CD25-. The receptors were sampled from a female donor with breast cancer.

There are a few counts of this clonotype. One junction end does not reproduce the germline sequence, and a read error may be involved. This sequence joins TRBV7-7 and TRBJ2-1, with a possible D match to TRBD2 (5 bases). CDR1 and CDR2 (germline): SSHAT, FNYEAQ (reference sequence). The CDR3 has 15 residues. The CDR3 nucleotides are TGTGCTAGCAGCTTAGCGATCGGACCTAACAATGAGCAGTTCTTC. This encodes CASSLAIGPNNEQFF.

This clonotype was counted many times. The chain has TRBV4-1 and TRBJ2-2, with 7 bases fitting TRBD1. CDR1 MGHRA and CDR2 YSYEKL come from the germline V gene. This CDR3 comprises 16 residues. V trimming: 1 base; J trimming: 7 bases; junction bases outside the gene matches: 9. CDR3 DNA: TGCGCCAGCAGCCAAGCCCCTGGGACAGTTGACGGGGAGCTGTTTTTT. Its translation: CASSQAPGTVDGELFF.

This clonotype was counted a few times. V and J are TRBV27 and TRBJ2-4, with D hard to call. Trimming shortened V by 8 bases and J by 3 bases, and 14 bases separated the two germline ends. The CDR3 has 14 amino acids. Germline-derived CDR1 and CDR2 are MNHEY and SMNVEV (reference sequence). CDR3 in amino acids: CASLDPLGKNIQYF. CDR3 coding DNA: TGTGCCAGCTTGGACCCTCTGGGCAAAAACATTCAGTACTTC.

This clonotype was counted ten times or more. This chain connects TRBV10-1 to TRBJ2-3, with D perhaps TRBD2 (5 bases). The germline gives CDR1 WNHNN, CDR2 SYGVQD (reference sequence). There are 13 residues in the CDR3. Trimming removed 2 bases from V and 4 bases from J, with 7 bases in between. In DNA, the CDR3 is TGCGCCAGCAGTGAGCGGGGTTCAGATACGCAGTATTTT. Translating it yields CASSERGSDTQYF.

This clonotype was detected many times. V is TRBV27 and J is TRBJ2-1; D may be TRBD2 (6 bases). Germline CDR1 reads MNHEY; CDR2 reads SMNVEV (reference sequence). The CDR3 loop spans 13 amino acids. Trimming cost V 3 bases and J 7 bases, with 10 bases left between them. The CDR3 loop is CASSFSRGNEQFF. CDR3 nucleotides: TGTGCCAGCAGTTTTAGCCGGGGGAATGAGCAGTTCTTC.